This T cell receptor (beta chain) was captured in a study of immune evolution from preneoplasia to lung adenocarcinoma. Patient tissue came from resections in Japan or China, 2014–2017. Two lung cancer pathologists independently confirmed each histologic diagnosis. Some clones are missing from TCRdb's copy, which holds only in-frame ones; the method was immunoSEQ multiplex PCR. The table shows 2,500 to 3,000 clones, with 83% occurring only once. Study results and caveats: Later-stage lesions seemingly showed higher T cell density and diversity than normal lung. Normal lung had the highest top T cell clone frequencies.

About this clone itself: The antigen is unknown.

Germline V CDR1 and CDR2: SNHLY, FYNNEI. Unmatched junction bases numbered 7, after V lost 6 bases and J lost 10 bases. CDR3 length equals 14 residues. The sequence came from a person aged 65-85 years with lung adenocarcinoma. The chain has TRBV2 and TRBJ1-6, with 9 bases aligning to TRBD1. The material sequenced was FFPE adjacent normal lung tissue. Here the CDR3 reads CASRPGQGASPLHF. As DNA, the CDR3 is TGTGCCAGCAGACCGGGACAGGGTGCATCACCCCTCCACTTT. The full variable domain, rest sourced from reference TRBV2 and TRBJ1-6, is EPEVTQTPSHQVTQMGQEVILRCVPISNHLYFYWYRQILGQKVEFLVSFYNNEISEKSEIFDDQFSVERPDGSNFTLKIRSTKLEDSAMYFCASRPGQGASPLHFGNGTRLTVT.